These 17 T cell receptor beta chains were all obtained from the same sample, sequenced in a study of blood T cell repertoires in COVID-19. The assay was immunoSEQ multiplex PCR, and TCRdb's table has in-frame clones only and misses some. Found here are under 250,000 clones, almost 85% of them singletons; the top ten hold around 2.5%. The source material was peripheral blood. The receptors here all came from a woman aged 70 to 79 with COVID-19, enrolled during active disease.

The rearrangement uses TRBV9 and TRBJ1-2, with a tentative D call TRBD1 (5 bases). V was trimmed by 3 bases and J by 2 bases, leaving 11 bases between them. The CDR3 covers 14 residues. CDR1 and CDR2 from the germline V gene are SGDLS and YYNGEE. The CDR3 region is CASSEAGHNYGYTF. CDR3 in DNA: TGTGCCAGCAGCGAGGCCGGACACAACTATGGCTACACCTTC. Full variable domain (rest looked up from reference TRBV9 and TRBJ1-2): DSGVTQTPKHLITATGQRVTLRCSPRSGDLSVYWYQQSLDQGLQFLIQYYNGEERAKGNILERFSAQQFPDLHSELNLSSLELGDSALYFCASSEAGHNYGYTFGSGTRLTVV.

The gene calls are TRBV3-1 (or the pseudogene TRBV3-2) and TRBJ1-1, with a possible D match to TRBD1 (5 bases). Trimming stripped 3 bases from V and 0 bases from J, with 8 bases between. The CDR3 sequence is 14 residues long. Germline values: CDR1 LGHDT, CDR2 YNNKEL (reference sequence). The CDR3 DNA sequence: TGTGCCAGCAGCCACAGGGCGGTGAACACTGAAGCTTTCTTT. It translates to CASSHRAVNTEAFF.

V is TRBV6-6 and J is TRBJ1-5; D is undetermined. V gave up 2 bases and J gave up 0 bases, with 8 bases separating them. Germline values: CDR1 MNHNY, CDR2 SVGAGI (reference sequence). This CDR3 comprises 15 residues. CDR3 nucleotides: TGTGCCAGCAGTTACGACCGGAGTAGCAATCAGCCCCAGCATTTT. It translates to CASSYDRSSNQPQHF.

The CDR3 sequence is CASRQGQATGKLFF. CDR3 nucleotides: TGTGCCAGCAGACAAGGACAGGCCACTGGAAAACTGTTTTTT. V is TRBV28 and J is TRBJ1-4; 7 nucleotides match TRBD1. J gave up 10 bases and V 6 bases, and 11 bases lay outside the gene matches. Germline CDR1 and CDR2: MDHEN and SYDVKM. The CDR3 extends over 14 amino acids.

The sample holds one count of this clone. The CDR3 DNA reads as TGTGCCAGCTCAAACGCCGGGACAGGGACTTTTGGGGCCAACGTCCTGACTTTC. It codes for CASSNAGTGTFGANVLTF. This sequence joins TRBV18 and TRBJ2-6; 9 bases align to TRBD1. The J segment lost 3 bases and the V segment lost 5 bases, leaving 11 bases of the junction unmatched. The CDR3 runs 18 residues. From germline, CDR1 is KGHSH and CDR2 LQKENI. Variable domain in full (rest from reference TRBV18 and TRBJ2-6): NAGVMQNPRHLVRRRGQEARLRCSPMKGHSHVYWYRQLPEEGLKFMVYLQKENIIDESGMPKERFSAEFPKEGPSILRIQQVVRGDSAAYFCASSNAGTGTFGANVLTFGAGSRLTVL.

V usage is TRBV5-5 and J usage is TRBJ2-2; TRBD2 agrees at 7 bases. V was pared by 2 bases and J by 5 bases, with 3 bases of the junction left unmatched. Germline-derived CDR1 and CDR2 are SGHKS and YYEKEE (reference sequence). The CDR3 has 14 residues. CDR3 nucleotides: TGTGCCAGCAGCTTACTAGCGTTGACCGGGGAGCTGTTTTTT. It codes for CASSLLALTGELFF.

This chain connects TRBV3-1 (or the pseudogene TRBV3-2) to TRBJ1-2; TRBD1 is a possible D gene (5 bases). CDR1 LGHDT and CDR2 YNNKEL come from the germline V gene (reference sequence). This CDR3 spans 14 amino acids. The V end was cut by 2 bases, the J end by 0 bases, with 7 bases between. The CDR3: CASSQRTPNYGYTF. The CDR3 coding sequence is TGTGCCAGCAGCCAAAGGACACCTAACTATGGCTACACCTTC.

The chain joins TRBV19 to TRBJ2-1, with 12 bases matching TRBD2. The germline V gene has CDR1 LNHDA and CDR2 SQIVND (reference sequence). The CDR3 sequence is 15 residues long. J was trimmed by 4 bases and V by 7 bases; bases with no gene match: 5. Here the CDR3 reads CASTTTSGSYNEQFF. DNA for the CDR3: TGTGCCAGTACCACGACTAGCGGGAGTTACAATGAGCAGTTCTTC.

A note on this clone: The sample carries other DNA sequences with the same CDR3. The chain carries TRBV4-1 and TRBJ2-5; TRBD2 matches at 8 bases. J was trimmed by 3 bases and V by 1 base; bases with no gene match: 7. The germline V gene has CDR1 MGHRA and CDR2 YSYEKL. The CDR3 spans 16 residues. The CDR3 region has the DNA TGCGCCAGCAGCCAAGCGGGGACTAGGGGTAAAGAGACCCAGTACTTC. The encoded protein is CASSQAGTRGKETQYF.

This chain uses TRBV30 with TRBJ2-3, with 11 bases identical to TRBD2. Per germline, CDR1 GTSNPN and CDR2 SVGIG (reference sequence). V dropped 2 bases and J dropped 3; count of bases not matched to a gene: 7. This CDR3 region has 16 residues. This CDR3 reads CAWSLTSGSGTDTQYF. CDR3 in DNA: TGTGCCTGGAGTTTAACTAGCGGGAGTGGTACAGATACGCAGTATTTT.

This chain links TRBV11-3 with TRBJ1-4; D is possibly TRBD1 (6 bases). The CDR3 runs 14 residues. V was clipped by 3 bases and J by 5 bases, with 10 bases between them. Looked up from germline, CDR1 is SGHNT and CDR2 is YENEEA. This CDR3 reads CASSLRTENEKLFF. Written as DNA, the CDR3 is TGTGCCAGCAGCTTGAGGACAGAGAATGAAAAACTGTTTTTT.

The rearrangement uses TRBV2 and TRBJ1-6; D is perhaps TRBD1 (5 bases). Trimming cost V 3 bases and J 9 bases, with 12 bases left between them. The CDR3 is made up of 14 amino acids. Germline V gene sequence: CDR1 SNHLY, CDR2 FYNNEI. CDR3 sequence (DNA): TGTGCCAGCAGTGAGAACGCGGGGGGTTCACCCCTCCACTTT. Translated: CASSENAGGSPLHF.

This clone was detected a few times. The CDR3 loop is CAITWGGQGTPGEAFF. CDR3 coding DNA: TGTGCCATCACCTGGGGTGGGCAGGGAACCCCGGGTGAAGCTTTCTTT. V usage is TRBV10-3 and J usage is TRBJ1-1; D possibly corresponds to TRBD1 (5 bases). CDR3 length: 16 residues. With 7 bases removed from V and 7 bases from J, the gap between germline ends came to 25 bases. Germline loops: CDR1 ENHRY, CDR2 SYGVKD.

This clone was seen once. The junction shows a germline mismatch at one end, possibly a read error. The genes are TRBV7-9 and TRBJ1-6, with D unresolved. This CDR3 comprises 14 residues. Germline V gene lookup returns CDR1 SEHNR and CDR2 FQNEAQ (reference sequence). CDR3 in amino acids: CTSSYEASNSPLHF. As DNA, the CDR3 is TGTACCAGCAGCTATGAGGCGAGTAATTCACCCCTCCACTTT.

With respect to this clone: This CDR3 is also generated by other DNA sequences in the sample. The chain recombines TRBV4-2 with TRBJ1-2; TRBD1 aligns across 7 bases. Germline V gives CDR1 LGHNA, CDR2 YNFKEQ. The J segment lost 6 bases and the V segment lost 2 bases, leaving 3 bases of the junction unmatched. This CDR3 region has 13 residues. The CDR3 reads CASSQLQGNGYTF. The CDR3 DNA sequence: TGTGCCAGCAGCCAATTACAGGGGAATGGCTACACCTTC.

The DNA of the CDR3 is TGCAGTGCTAGTCACGGGGAGATACGTCAGCCCCAGCATTTT. Protein product: CSASHGEIRQPQHF. V is TRBV20-1 and J is TRBJ1-5; D gene ambiguous. The CDR3 is 14 residues long. V was pared by 3 bases and J by 6 bases, with 15 bases between. Germline assignment: CDR1 DFQATT and CDR2 SNEGSKA (reference sequence).

The rearrangement joins TRBV30 to TRBJ2-7; TRBD1 agrees at 9 bases. The CDR3 has 12 amino acids. Germline-derived CDR1 and CDR2 are GTSNPN and SVGIG (reference sequence). J was trimmed by 11 bases and V by 5 bases; bases with no gene match: 10. This chain's CDR3 is CAWAGTGRLEYF. CDR3 sequence (DNA): TGTGCCTGGGCCGGGACAGGGCGTTTAGAGTACTTC.